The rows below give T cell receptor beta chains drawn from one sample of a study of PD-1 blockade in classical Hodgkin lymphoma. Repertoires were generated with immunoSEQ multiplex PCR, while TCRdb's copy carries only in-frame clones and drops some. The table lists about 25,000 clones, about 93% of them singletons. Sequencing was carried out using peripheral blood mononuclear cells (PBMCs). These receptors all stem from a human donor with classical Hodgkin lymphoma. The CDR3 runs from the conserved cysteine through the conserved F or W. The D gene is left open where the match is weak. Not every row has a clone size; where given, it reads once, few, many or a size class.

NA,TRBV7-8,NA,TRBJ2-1,CASSLYGGQTYNEQFF,TGTGCCAGCAGCTTATACGGTGGGCAGACATACAATGAGCAGTTCTTC
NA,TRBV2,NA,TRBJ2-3,CASSEWAPQFTDTQYF,TGTGCCAGCAGTGAGTGGGCCCCACAATTCACAGATACGCAGTATTTT
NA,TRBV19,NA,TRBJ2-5,CASSRLQGLGDYQETQYF,TGTGCCAGTAGTAGGCTTCAAGGGTTAGGGGATTACCAAGAGACCCAGTACTTC
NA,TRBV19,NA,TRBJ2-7,CASSIDRSSYEQYF,TGTGCCAGTAGTATAGACCGCAGCTCCTACGAGCAGTACTTC
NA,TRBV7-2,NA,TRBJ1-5,CASSLDSSLRGNQPQHF,TGTGCCAGCAGCTTAGACTCTAGTCTGAGGGGCAATCAGCCCCAGCATTTT
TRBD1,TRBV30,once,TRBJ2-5,CAWAQGASETQYF,TGTGCCTGGGCTCAGGGGGCTTCAGAGACCCAGTACTTC
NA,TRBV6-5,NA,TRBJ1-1,CASSYSFMNTEAFF,TGTGCCAGCAGTTACTCCTTCATGAACACTGAAGCTTTCTTT
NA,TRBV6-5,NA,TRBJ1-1,CASSSGGAEAFF,TGTGCCAGCAGTTCCGGCGGCGCTGAAGCTTTCTTT
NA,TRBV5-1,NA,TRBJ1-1,CASSLTGLTEAFF,TGCGCCAGCAGCTTGACGGGCCTCACTGAAGCTTTCTTT
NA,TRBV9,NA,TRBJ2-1,CASSPSGDPFYNEQFF,TGTGCCAGCAGCCCGTCGGGGGACCCTTTCTACAATGAGCAGTTCTTC
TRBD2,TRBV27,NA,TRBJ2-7,CASSTGLAPYEQYF,TGTGCCAGCAGCACGGGACTAGCTCCCTACGAGCAGTACTTC
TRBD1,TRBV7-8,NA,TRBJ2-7,CASSLAGQGVYEQYF,TGTGCCAGCAGCTTAGCTGGACAGGGGGTATACGAGCAGTACTTC
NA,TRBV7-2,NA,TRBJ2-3,CASSLGQKQYF,TGTGCCAGCAGCTTAGGACAAAAGCAGTATTTT
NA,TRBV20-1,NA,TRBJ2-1,CSDQTDNEQFF,TGCAGTGATCAGACAGACAATGAGCAGTTCTTC
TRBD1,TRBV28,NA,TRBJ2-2,CASSFPGGRTGELFF,TGTGCCAGCAGTTTTCCAGGGGGCCGTACCGGGGAGCTGTTTTTT
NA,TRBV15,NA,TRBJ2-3,CATSSGLTDTQYF,TGTGCCACCAGCAGTGGGTTGACAGATACGCAGTATTTT
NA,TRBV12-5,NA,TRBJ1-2,CASGLPPRFNYGYTF,TGTGCTAGTGGTTTGCCACCCCGGTTTAACTATGGCTACACCTTC
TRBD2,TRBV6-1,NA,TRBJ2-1,CASMTAGREQFF,TGTGCCAGCATGACAGCGGGGCGTGAGCAGTTCTTC
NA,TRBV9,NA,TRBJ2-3,CASSAPLGTTSTDTQYF,TGTGCCAGCAGCGCCCCCCTCGGGACGACTAGCACAGATACGCAGTATTTT
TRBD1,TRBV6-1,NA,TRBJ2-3,CASRTGVTHTDTQYF,TGTGCCAGCAGAACAGGGGTTACACACACAGATACGCAGTATTTT
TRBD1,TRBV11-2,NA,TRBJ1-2,CASSVGQGYGYTF,TGTGCCAGCAGCGTCGGACAGGGCTATGGCTACACCTTC